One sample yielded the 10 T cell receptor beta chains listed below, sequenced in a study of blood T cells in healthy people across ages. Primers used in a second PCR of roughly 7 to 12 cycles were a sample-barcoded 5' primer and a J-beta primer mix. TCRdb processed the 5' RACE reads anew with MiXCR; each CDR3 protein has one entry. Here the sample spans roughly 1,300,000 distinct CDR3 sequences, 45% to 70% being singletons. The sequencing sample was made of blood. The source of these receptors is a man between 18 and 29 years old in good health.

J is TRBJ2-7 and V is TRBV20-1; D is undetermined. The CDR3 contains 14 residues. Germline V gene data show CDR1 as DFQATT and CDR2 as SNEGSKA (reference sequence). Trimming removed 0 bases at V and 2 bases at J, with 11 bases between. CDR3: CSARDVPSTYEQYF. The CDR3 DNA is TGCAGTGCTAGAGATGTCCCTAGTACCTACGAGCAGTACTTC.

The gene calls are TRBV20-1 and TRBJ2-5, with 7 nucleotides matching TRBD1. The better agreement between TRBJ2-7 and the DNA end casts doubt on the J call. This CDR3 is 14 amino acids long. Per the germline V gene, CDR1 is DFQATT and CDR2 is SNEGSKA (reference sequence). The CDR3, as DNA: TGCAGTGCTAGAGCCGGGACAGCCGAGGACGAGCAGTACTTC. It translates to CSARAGTAEDEQYF.

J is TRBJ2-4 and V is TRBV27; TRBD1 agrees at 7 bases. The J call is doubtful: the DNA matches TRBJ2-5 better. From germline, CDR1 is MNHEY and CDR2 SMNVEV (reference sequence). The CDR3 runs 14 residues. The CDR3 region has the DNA TGTGCCAGCAGACGACCGGGACAGAGAGAGACCCAGTACTTC. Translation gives CASRRPGQRETQYF.

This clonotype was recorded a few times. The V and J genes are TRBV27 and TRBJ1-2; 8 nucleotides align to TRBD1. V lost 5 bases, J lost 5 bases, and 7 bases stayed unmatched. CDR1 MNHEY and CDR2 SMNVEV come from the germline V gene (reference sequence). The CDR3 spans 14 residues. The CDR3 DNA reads TGTGCCAGCAGTGCCCGGGACAGGAAATATGGCTACACCTTC. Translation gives CASSARDRKYGYTF.

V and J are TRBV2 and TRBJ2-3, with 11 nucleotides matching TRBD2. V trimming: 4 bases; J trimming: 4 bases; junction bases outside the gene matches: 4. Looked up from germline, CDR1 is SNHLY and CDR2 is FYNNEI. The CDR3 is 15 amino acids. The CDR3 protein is CASSVLAGVADTQYF. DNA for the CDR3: TGTGCCAGCAGTGTACTAGCGGGAGTGGCAGATACGCAGTATTTT.

The CDR3: CASSPLGRGKETQYF. The CDR3 DNA sequence: TGTGCCAGCAGTCCTCTCGGCCGGGGCAAAGAGACCCAGTACTTC. This chain uses TRBV6-5 with TRBJ2-5; the D gene could be TRBD1 or TRBD2 (5 bases each). CDR3 size: 15 residues. The V end was cut by 5 bases, the J end by 3 bases, with 16 bases between. CDR1 and CDR2 (germline): MNHEY, SVGAGI.

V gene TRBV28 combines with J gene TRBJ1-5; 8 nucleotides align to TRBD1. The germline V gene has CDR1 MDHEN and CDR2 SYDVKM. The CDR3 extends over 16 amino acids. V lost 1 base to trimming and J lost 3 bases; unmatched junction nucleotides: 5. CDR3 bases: TGTGCCAGCAGTTTATTCCAGGGGGCGGACAATCAGCCCCAGCATTTT. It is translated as CASSLFQGADNQPQHF.

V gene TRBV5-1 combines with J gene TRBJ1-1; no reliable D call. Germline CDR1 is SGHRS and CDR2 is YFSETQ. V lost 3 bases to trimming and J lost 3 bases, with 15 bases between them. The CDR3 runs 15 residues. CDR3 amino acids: CASSSYTSWDTEAFF. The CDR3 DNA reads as TGCGCCAGCAGCTCCTACACCTCCTGGGACACTGAAGCTTTCTTT.

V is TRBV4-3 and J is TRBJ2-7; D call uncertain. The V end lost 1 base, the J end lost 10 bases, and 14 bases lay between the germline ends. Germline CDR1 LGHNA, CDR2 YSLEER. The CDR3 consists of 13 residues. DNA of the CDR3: TGCGCCAGCAGCCAAGTAAAAAGTGGAATCCAGTACTTC. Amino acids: CASSQVKSGIQYF.

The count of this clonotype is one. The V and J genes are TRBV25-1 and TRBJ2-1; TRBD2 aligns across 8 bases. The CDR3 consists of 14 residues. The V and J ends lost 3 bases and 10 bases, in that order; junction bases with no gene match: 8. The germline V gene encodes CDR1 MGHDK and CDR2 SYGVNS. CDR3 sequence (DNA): TGTGCCAGCAGTGAGAGGACTAGCCTTCAGGAGCAGTTCTTC. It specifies CASSERTSLQEQFF.